This is a list of T cell receptor beta chains from one sample in a study of OX40 agonist ivuxolimab in advanced cancers. Repertoires were generated with immunoSEQ multiplex PCR, while TCRdb's copy carries only in-frame clones and drops some. This sample has about 87,000 clones, with 83% found just once. The specimen comprised CD4+ or CD8+ T cells sorted from blood, sampled in a trial of the OX40 agonist ivuxolimab. The receptors here all came from an adult with an advanced solid tumor such as melanoma, head and neck, liver or kidney cancer. Both conserved end residues are part of each CDR3. The D gene is left open where the match is weak. Only some rows state a clone size, as once, few, many or a class for expanded clones.

>NA|TRBV7-2|TRBD2|TRBJ2-7
CASSLGVRLATVEQYF
TGTGCCAGCAGCTTAGGAGTTCGACTAGCGACTGTCGAGCAGTACTTC
>NA|TRBV9|TRBD1|TRBJ1-5
CASSDGQGRGPQHF
TGTGCCAGCAGCGACGGACAGGGTCGTGGGCCCCAGCATTTT
>NA|TRBV6-6|NA|TRBJ2-5
CASSTPPGGGETQYF
TGTGCCAGCAGTACCCCCCCGGGGGGCGGAGAGACCCAGTACTTC
>NA|TRBV18|NA|TRBJ1-5
CASSPGRDQPQHF
TGTGCCAGCTCACCAGGGAGGGATCAGCCCCAGCATTTT
>NA|TRBV23-1|NA|TRBJ2-2
CASSPSRQGTTSWRELFF
TGCGCCAGCAGTCCCAGCCGGCAGGGGACGACTAGCTGGAGGGAGCTGTTTTTT
>NA|TRBV9|TRBD2|TRBJ2-2
CASSQPGLGFTGELFF
TGTGCCAGCAGCCAACCGGGACTAGGATTCACCGGGGAGCTGTTTTTT
>NA|TRBV6-1|NA|TRBJ2-5
CASSWEGLRETQYF
TGTGCCAGCAGTTGGGAAGGGCTGAGGGAGACCCAGTACTTC
>NA|TRBV5-6|NA|TRBJ2-3
CASSFWAGTTDTQYF
TGTGCCAGCAGCTTTTGGGCGGGAACGACAGATACGCAGTATTTT
>NA|TRBV7-2|NA|TRBJ2-1
CASSLRQQGRSEQFF
TGTGCCAGCAGCTTAAGGCAGCAAGGTCGGAGTGAGCAGTTCTTC
>NA|TRBV7-2|TRBD1|TRBJ1-1
CASSTGQGLNTEAFF
TGTGCCAGCAGCACTGGACAGGGATTGAACACTGAAGCTTTCTTT
>NA|TRBV19|NA|TRBJ1-5
CASSARTGDNQPQHF
TGTGCCAGTAGCGCGAGGACGGGAGACAATCAGCCCCAGCATTTT
>NA|TRBV6-5|TRBD1|TRBJ1-2
CASSYTGQAIYGYTF
TGTGCCAGCAGTTACACCGGACAGGCGATATATGGCTACACCTTC
>once|TRBV30|NA|TRBJ1-2
CAWSVDSNYGYTF
TGTGCCTGGAGTGTTGACAGTAACTATGGCTACACCTTC
>NA|TRBV5-5|NA|TRBJ1-5
CASSQGNSYQPQHF
TGTGCCAGCAGCCAAGGGAATTCTTATCAGCCCCAGCATTTT
>NA|TRBV5-8|NA|TRBJ1-6
CTSRGRSSYNSPLHF
TGTACCAGCAGAGGAAGGAGCTCCTATAATTCACCCCTCCACTTT
>NA|TRBV19|NA|TRBJ1-2
CASSSLGHYGYTF
TGTGCCAGTAGCTCCCTAGGGCACTATGGCTACACCTTC
>few|TRBV5-6|NA|TRBJ1-6
CASSLEEGRSPLHF
TGTGCCAGCAGCTTGGAGGAGGGAAGATCACCCCTCCACTTT
>NA|TRBV6-1|NA|TRBJ1-6
CASSEGWRGTPLHF
TGTGCCAGCAGTGAAGGGTGGAGGGGAACACCCCTCCACTTT
>NA|TRBV6-1|NA|TRBJ2-1
CASSRDSSSYNEQFF
TGTGCCAGCAGTAGAGACAGCAGCTCCTACAATGAGCAGTTCTTC
>NA|TRBV9|TRBD1|TRBJ1-2
CASSVAMGQNYGYTF
TGTGCCAGCAGCGTAGCGATGGGACAGAACTATGGCTACACCTTC
>NA|TRBV6-5|TRBD1|TRBJ1-2
CASSLDRDYGYTF
TGTGCCAGCAGCCTTGACAGGGACTATGGCTACACCTTC
>NA|TRBV19|NA|TRBJ1-4
CASSIGALNEKLFF
TGTGCCAGTAGTATCGGCGCCTTGAATGAAAAACTGTTTTTT
>NA|TRBV7-8|NA|TRBJ2-7
CASSLVLSGSFYEQYF
TGTGCCAGCAGCTTAGTTTTGTCAGGATCGTTTTACGAGCAGTACTTC
>NA|TRBV19|NA|TRBJ1-2
CASSIAPGPELYGYTF
TGTGCCAGTAGTATAGCCCCGGGACCAGAATTGTATGGCTACACCTTC
>NA|TRBV4-3|TRBD2|TRBJ2-7
CASSQEAKAGQQYF
TGCGCCAGCAGCCAAGAGGCTAAAGCGGGACAGCAGTACTTC
>NA|TRBV29-1|TRBD1|TRBJ1-2
CSVAWNTGGAGYTF
TGCAGCGTTGCATGGAATACAGGGGGCGCAGGCTACACCTTC
>NA|TRBV5-6|NA|TRBJ1-5
CASSLGRVNQPQHF
TGTGCCAGCAGCTTGGGCAGGGTCAATCAGCCCCAGCATTTT
>NA|TRBV2|NA|TRBJ1-6
CASTSPRATLGDSPLHF
TGTGCCAGCACCTCTCCCCGGGCCACCCTTGGGGATTCACCCCTCCACTTT
>NA|TRBV30|NA|TRBJ1-5
CAWRRGDGGNQPQHF
TGTGCCTGGAGACGAGGGGATGGTGGCAATCAGCCCCAGCATTTT
>NA|TRBV19|NA|TRBJ1-5
CASSMRGDYQPQHF
TGTGCCAGTAGTATGCGCGGAGATTATCAGCCCCAGCATTTT
>NA|TRBV11-2|NA|TRBJ1-6
CASSPDGGVRSPLHF
TGTGCCAGCAGCCCGGACGGGGGTGTAAGGTCACCCCTCCACTTT
>NA|TRBV12-5|NA|TRBJ2-6
CASGLGVGANVLTF
TGTGCTAGTGGTTTGGGGGTTGGGGCCAACGTCCTGACTTTC
>NA|TRBV5-6|NA|TRBJ1-2
CASSLVGRGLRANYGYTF
TGTGCCAGCAGCTTGGTCGGGAGGGGTTTAAGGGCTAACTATGGCTACACCTTC
>NA|TRBV4-1|NA|TRBJ2-7
CASSQELITYEQYF
TGCGCCAGCAGCCAAGAACTAATAACCTACGAGCAGTACTTC
>NA|TRBV5-8|TRBD1|TRBJ1-5
CASSSYRGIWQPQHF
TGTGCCAGCAGCTCTTACAGGGGAATTTGGCAGCCCCAGCATTTT
>few|TRBV10-3|NA|TRBJ1-2
CAISGGEANYGYTF
TGTGCCATCAGTGGGGGCGAAGCTAACTATGGCTACACCTTC
>NA|TRBV5-6|NA|TRBJ1-4
CASSSYRMGSNEKLFF
TGTGCCAGCAGCTCCTACCGGATGGGGTCTAATGAAAAACTGTTTTTT
>NA|TRBV2|NA|TRBJ1-2
CASSWGQEGGYTF
TGTGCCAGCAGTTGGGGCCAGGAAGGCGGCTACACCTTC
>NA|TRBV4-2|TRBD1|TRBJ1-1
CASSQGDRKNTEAFF
TGTGCCAGCAGCCAAGGGGACAGGAAGAACACTGAAGCTTTCTTT
>NA|TRBV6-1|TRBD1|TRBJ2-7
CAGQGAPTYEQYF
TGTGCCGGACAGGGGGCACCAACTTACGAGCAGTACTTC
>NA|TRBV19|NA|TRBJ1-2
CASAPRAYGYTF
TGTGCCAGCGCGCCCCGAGCCTATGGCTACACCTTC
>NA|TRBV4-1|NA|TRBJ1-1
CASSRGHGGGMNTEAFF
TGCGCCAGCAGCCGGGGACACGGAGGCGGGATGAACACTGAAGCTTTCTTT
>NA|TRBV2|TRBD1|TRBJ2-2
CASSGQGVSGELFF
TGTGCCAGCAGCGGACAGGGGGTATCCGGGGAGCTGTTTTTT
>NA|TRBV30|TRBD2|TRBJ2-7
CAWRVAGGHSYEQYF
TGTGCCTGGAGGGTAGCGGGGGGCCACTCCTACGAGCAGTACTTC
>NA|TRBV5-4|NA|TRBJ1-1
CASSLGVVMNTEAFF
TGTGCCAGCAGCTTGGGCGTTGTGATGAACACTGAAGCTTTCTTT
>few|TRBV9|NA|TRBJ1-2
CASSVVQGNNYGYTF
TGTGCCAGCAGCGTAGTCCAGGGTAATAACTATGGCTACACCTTC
>NA|TRBV25-1|NA|TRBJ2-3
CASRSLAGDTQYF
TGTGCCAGCAGATCTTTGGCGGGGGATACGCAGTATTTT
>NA|TRBV19|NA|TRBJ2-3
CASSIFGGSTDTQYF
TGTGCCAGTAGTATATTCGGGGGAAGCACAGATACGCAGTATTTT
>NA|TRBV18|TRBD2|TRBJ2-1
CASSTTPSGNNEQFF
TGTGCCAGCTCCACCACCCCTAGCGGAAACAATGAGCAGTTCTTC